This is a list of T cell receptor beta chains from one sample in a study of radiation and T cells in renal cell carcinoma. The table came from immunoSEQ multiplex PCR; TCRdb's copy has only in-frame clones and leaves some out. The sample yields 100,000 to 150,000 clones, about four fifths seen once. Here the sequenced sample was blood, taken from a patient whose treatment included radiotherapy and nephrectomy. Receptor source: a woman aged 55-69 years with renal cell carcinoma. Each CDR3 is given with its conserved first and last residue. D genes are given only for firm matches. Not every row has a clone size; where given, it reads once, few, many or a size class.

>.|TRBV28|TRBD1|TRBJ1-2
CASSSTGDYGYTF
TGTGCCAGCAGCTCGACAGGGGACTATGGCTACACCTTC
>.|TRBV6-1|TRBD1|TRBJ1-4
CASRPGQANEKLFF
TGTGCCAGCAGACCGGGACAGGCTAATGAAAAACTGTTTTTT
>.|TRBV28|TRBD1|TRBJ1-3
CASSFYPTGDGNTIYF
TGTGCCAGCAGTTTCTACCCAACAGGGGATGGAAACACCATATATTTT
>.|TRBV6-6|.|TRBJ2-7
CASSYKGLPYEQYF
TGTGCCAGCAGTTACAAGGGACTTCCCTACGAGCAGTACTTC
>.|TRBV11-2|.|TRBJ1-6
CASSSSPFGQVNSPLHF
TGTGCCAGCAGCTCATCCCCGTTCGGGCAGGTTAATTCACCCCTCCACTTT
>once|TRBV2|.|TRBJ1-2
CASSEGTPPYGYTF
TGTGCCAGCAGTGAGGGGACACCTCCTTATGGCTACACCTTC
>.|TRBV18|.|TRBJ2-1
CASSPGTDYNEQFF
TGTGCCAGCTCACCCGGGACGGATTACAATGAGCAGTTCTTC
>once|TRBV9|TRBD1|TRBJ2-6
CASSSRTGEANVLTF
TGTGCCAGCAGCTCCCGGACAGGGGAGGCCAACGTCCTGACTTTC
>.|TRBV5-8|.|TRBJ1-6
CASSFPSTGNSPLHF
TGTGCCAGCAGCTTCCCTAGCACGGGGAATTCACCCCTCCACTTT
>.|TRBV18|.|TRBJ2-7
CASSPEQGGPYEQYF
TGTGCCAGCTCACCGGAACAGGGAGGTCCCTACGAGCAGTACTTC
>.|TRBV4-1|.|TRBJ1-1
CASSQESGQMNTEAFF
TGCGCCAGCAGCCAAGAGAGTGGTCAGATGAACACTGAAGCTTTCTTT
>.|TRBV9|.|TRBJ1-1
CASSVGPEINTEAFF
TGTGCCAGCAGCGTAGGCCCAGAGATCAACACTGAAGCTTTCTTT
>.|TRBV9|.|TRBJ1-1
CASSVGTDPPEAFF
TGTGCCAGCAGCGTAGGGACAGATCCACCCGAAGCTTTCTTT
>.|TRBV27|.|TRBJ2-7
CASSLAAGASYEQYF
TGTGCCAGCAGTTTAGCGGCAGGGGCTTCTTACGAGCAGTACTTC
>few|TRBV6-1|.|TRBJ1-5
CASIDGGLGQPQHF
TGTGCCAGCATCGACGGGGGGTTGGGTCAGCCCCAGCATTTT
>.|TRBV18|TRBD2|TRBJ2-3
CASSGYSGRRTDTQYF
TGTGCCAGCTCCGGCTATAGCGGGAGGAGGACAGATACGCAGTATTTT
>.|TRBV19|TRBD2|TRBJ2-1
CASSRTSGGPDEQFF
TGTGCCAGTAGTAGAACTAGCGGGGGGCCGGATGAGCAGTTCTTC
>once|TRBV4-3|.|TRBJ2-7
CASSQEWSSATYEQYF
TGCGCCAGCAGCCAAGAGTGGTCTAGCGCGACCTACGAGCAGTACTTC
>.|TRBV6-5|.|TRBJ1-5
CASSYSRFQPQHF
TGTGCCAGCAGTTACTCCCGTTTCCAGCCCCAGCATTTT
>.|TRBV11-3|TRBD1|TRBJ2-2
CASSGGQANTGELFF
TGTGCCAGCAGCGGGGGACAGGCGAACACCGGGGAGCTGTTTTTT
>.|TRBV4-2|.|TRBJ2-6
CASSQGTGTAEFSGANVLTF
TGTGCCAGCAGCCAAGGGACCGGGACGGCCGAATTCTCTGGGGCCAACGTCCTGACTTTC
>medium-sized|TRBV4-3|TRBD1|TRBJ1-1
CASSPGTGRGHTEAFF
TGCGCCAGCAGCCCAGGTACAGGGAGGGGGCACACTGAAGCTTTCTTT
>.|TRBV7-8|.|TRBJ2-7
CASSLQNQVVGSSYEQYF
TGTGCCAGCAGCCTCCAAAATCAGGTAGTAGGGTCGTCCTACGAGCAGTACTTC
>.|TRBV2|.|TRBJ1-6
CASKGGLSSYNSPLHF
TGTGCCAGCAAGGGCGGACTGAGCTCCTATAATTCACCCCTCCACTTT
>few|TRBV29-1|.|TRBJ1-1
CSVADRLNTEAFF
TGCAGCGTTGCGGACAGACTGAACACTGAAGCTTTCTTT
>.|TRBV7-3|.|TRBJ2-1
CASSLPPENEQFF
TGTGCCAGCAGCTTACCCCCGGAGAATGAGCAGTTCTTC
>.|TRBV19|.|TRBJ1-2
CAIGDGYTF
TGTGCCATTGGGGATGGCTACACCTTC
>.|TRBV10-3|.|TRBJ1-2
CAISESSGLGYGYTF
TGTGCCATCAGTGAGTCGTCAGGGCTGGGCTATGGCTACACCTTC
>.|TRBV9|.|TRBJ2-3
CASSVVERSTDTQYF
TGTGCCAGCAGCGTAGTCGAGCGCAGCACAGATACGCAGTATTTT
>.|TRBV27|.|TRBJ1-1
CASSLTGNTEAFF
TGTGCCAGCAGTTTAACGGGGAACACTGAAGCTTTCTTT
>.|TRBV28|.|TRBJ2-6
CASSLSRSGANVLTF
TGTGCCAGCAGTTTAAGCCGCTCTGGGGCCAACGTCCTGACTTTC
>.|TRBV9|.|TRBJ2-2
CASSVEVAGATGELFF
TGTGCCAGCAGCGTAGAGGTTGCTGGGGCCACCGGGGAGCTGTTTTTT
>.|TRBV11-2|.|TRBJ2-5
CASSLFNLSGLQRETQYF
TGTGCCAGCAGCTTATTTAATCTCTCGGGTCTCCAAAGGGAGACCCAGTACTTC
>.|TRBV30|.|TRBJ1-2
CACIPPQVLGYTF
TGTGCCTGTATTCCCCCTCAAGTACTCGGCTACACCTTC
>.|TRBV6-5|.|TRBJ2-7
CASSWDRVGQYF
TGTGCCAGCAGTTGGGACCGCGTCGGGCAGTACTTC
>.|TRBV14|.|TRBJ1-4
CASALGVGGEKLFF
TGTGCCAGCGCCCTCGGGGTGGGAGGAGAAAAACTGTTTTTT
>.|TRBV6-1|TRBD1|TRBJ1-2
CASSVTGEGGYTF
TGTGCCAGCAGTGTGACAGGGGAAGGTGGCTACACCTTC
>.|TRBV4-1|.|TRBJ1-2
CASSQDPGQNYGYTF
TGCGCCAGCAGCCAAGATCCCGGACAGAACTATGGCTACACCTTC
>.|TRBV4-1|.|TRBJ2-3
CASSQAAELPFGNTQYF
TGCGCCAGCAGCCAAGCTGCGGAACTACCCTTCGGGAATACGCAGTATTTT
>.|TRBV19|TRBD2|TRBJ2-7
CASSTFSGSPLAEQYF
TGTGCCAGTAGTACGTTTAGCGGGAGCCCCCTCGCCGAGCAGTACTTC
>.|TRBV4-3|TRBD2|TRBJ2-7
CASSPLLAGGGYEQYF
TGCGCCAGCAGCCCCCTCCTGGCGGGAGGCGGCTACGAGCAGTACTTC
>.|TRBV14|.|TRBJ2-7
CASSPTGFKQYF
TGTGCCAGCAGCCCCACGGGTTTTAAGCAGTACTTC
>.|TRBV13|.|TRBJ2-7
CASSFPGRRVGEQYF
TGTGCCAGCAGCTTTCCCGGTCGGAGGGTTGGCGAGCAGTACTTC
>.|TRBV5-6|.|TRBJ1-1
CASSYQGLVDTEAFF
TGTGCCAGCAGTTACCAGGGGTTGGTGGACACTGAAGCTTTCTTT
>.|TRBV5-4|TRBD1|TRBJ2-3
CASSGRTGSTDTQYF
TGTGCCAGCAGCGGAAGGACAGGTTCGACAGATACGCAGTATTTT